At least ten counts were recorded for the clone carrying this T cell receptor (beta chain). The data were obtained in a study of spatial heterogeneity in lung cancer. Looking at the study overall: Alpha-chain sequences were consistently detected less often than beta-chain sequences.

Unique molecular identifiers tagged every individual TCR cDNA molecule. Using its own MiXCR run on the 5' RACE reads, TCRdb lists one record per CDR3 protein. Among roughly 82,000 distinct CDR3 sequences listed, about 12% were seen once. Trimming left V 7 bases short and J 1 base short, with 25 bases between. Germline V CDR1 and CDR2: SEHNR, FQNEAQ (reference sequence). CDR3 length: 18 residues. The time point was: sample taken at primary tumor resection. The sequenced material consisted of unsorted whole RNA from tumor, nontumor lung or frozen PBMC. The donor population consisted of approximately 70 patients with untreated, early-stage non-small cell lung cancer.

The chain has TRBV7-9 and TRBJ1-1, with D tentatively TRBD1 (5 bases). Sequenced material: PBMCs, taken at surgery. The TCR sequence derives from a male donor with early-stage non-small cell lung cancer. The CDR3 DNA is TGTGCCAGCATGGGACCAGGTTGGATCTCCCCTGAGAACACTGAAGCTTTCTTT. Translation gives CASMGPGWISPENTEAFF.